Each of the 8 T cell receptor beta chains below was sequenced from the same sample in a study of patients and donors after allogeneic stem cell transplantation. A single record per CDR3 protein comes from TCRdb applying MiXCR to the RT-PCR reads. Seen here are tens of thousands of distinct CDR3 sequences, around 49% observed once, and the top ten hold roughly 64%. Sequencing was done on a sample of blood, either unsorted or a sorted T cell fraction (not recorded which). Receptors were obtained from a human donor who was either an allogeneic HSCT recipient or a stem cell or donor lymphocyte infusion donor (not recorded which). It is not recorded whose cells these are; they may come from a transplant donor.

The rearrangement joins TRBV12-3 or TRBV12-4 to TRBJ1-1; D remains unclear. V was shortened by 5 bases and J by 1 base, with 11 bases between the two germline ends. The CDR3 has 14 residues. The CDR3 reads CASSISRTNTEAFF. CDR3 sequence (DNA): TGTGCCAGCAGTATCAGCCGGACGAACACTGAAGCTTTCTTT.

The chain is built from TRBV9 and TRBJ1-1; 7 bases fit TRBD1. Germline V lookup: CDR1 SGDLS, CDR2 YYNGEE. The J segment lost 2 bases and the V segment lost 4 bases, leaving 5 bases of the junction unmatched. The CDR3 length is 14 residues. The CDR3 loop reads CASSPGQHNTEAFF. The CDR3 nucleotides read TGTGCCAGCAGCCCGGGACAGCATAACACTGAAGCTTTCTTT. Full variable domain (remainder filled in from reference TRBV9 and TRBJ1-1): DSGVTQTPKHLITATGQRVTLRCSPRSGDLSVYWYQQSLDQGLQFLIQYYNGEERAKGNILERFSAQQFPDLHSELNLSSLELGDSALYFCASSPGQHNTEAFFGQGTRLTVV.

The genes are TRBV29-1 and TRBJ1-2; 7 bases line up with TRBD1. Germline lookup yields CDR1 SQVTM and CDR2 ANQGSEA. Trimming removed 4 bases from V and 2 bases from J; junction bases left unmatched: 7. This CDR3 has 14 amino acids. The CDR3 region has the DNA TGCAGCGTTGTCCAACAGGGGTACAACTATGGCTACACCTTC. Encoded protein: CSVVQQGYNYGYTF.

This clonotype was picked up a small number of times. The chain couples TRBV5-5 to TRBJ1-5; D ambiguous. V lost 0 bases, J lost 4 bases, and 8 bases lay in between. Germline loops: CDR1 SGHKS, CDR2 YYEKEE (reference sequence). This CDR3 has 14 amino acids. The CDR3 nucleotides read TGTGCCAGCAGCTTGGGACCGATAAATCAGCCCCAGCATTTT. Translated: CASSLGPINQPQHF.

This clonotype was counted between two and nine times. At one end the junction does not follow the germline gene, possibly because of a read error. The chain links TRBV12-3 or TRBV12-4 to TRBJ1-1; 9 nucleotides line up with TRBD1. This CDR3 contains 13 residues. CDR3 in DNA: TGTGCCAGCAGTAAAGACAGGGGGAATGAAGTTTTCTTT. This gives the protein CASSKDRGNEVFF.

The genes are TRBV28 and TRBJ2-2, with D uncertain. This CDR3 contains 17 residues. V was cut by 5 bases and J by 3 bases, with 19 bases left in between. Germline loops: CDR1 MDHEN, CDR2 SYDVKM. CDR3 region: CASSQTYHADYTGELFF. In nucleotides, the CDR3 is TGTGCCAGCAGTCAAACCTACCATGCTGACTACACCGGGGAGCTGTTTTTT.

This clonotype appeared a few times. The gene calls are TRBV6-2 or TRBV6-3 and TRBJ1-5; maybe TRBD1 (6 bases). CDR1 is MNHEY and CDR2 is SVGEGT in the germline V gene. CDR3 length: 19 amino acids. V was pared by 0 bases and J by 5 bases, with 23 bases between. Here the CDR3 reads CASSYSGPDRYRADQPQHF. DNA of the CDR3: TGTGCCAGCAGTTACTCAGGGCCGGATCGGTACAGGGCGGATCAGCCCCAGCATTTT.

The chain links TRBV4-1 to TRBJ2-2; 9 nucleotides line up with TRBD2. CDR1 and CDR2 (germline): MGHRA, YSYEKL. V gave up 0 bases and J gave up 4 bases; unmatched junction bases: 6. The CDR3 consists of 17 residues. Written as DNA, the CDR3 is TGCGCCAGCAGCCAAGAACCAGCGGGAGGTGCCACCGGGGAGCTGTTTTTT. Translation gives CASSQEPAGGATGELFF.